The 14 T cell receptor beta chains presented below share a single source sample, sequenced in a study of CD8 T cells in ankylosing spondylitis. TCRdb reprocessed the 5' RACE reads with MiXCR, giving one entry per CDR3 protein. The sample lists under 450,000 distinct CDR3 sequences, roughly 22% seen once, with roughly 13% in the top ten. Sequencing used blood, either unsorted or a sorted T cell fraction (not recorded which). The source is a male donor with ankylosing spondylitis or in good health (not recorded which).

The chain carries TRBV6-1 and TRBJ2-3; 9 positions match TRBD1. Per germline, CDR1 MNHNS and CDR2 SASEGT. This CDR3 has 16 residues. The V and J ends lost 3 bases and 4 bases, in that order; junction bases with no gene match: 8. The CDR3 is CASSDWLQGASDTQYF. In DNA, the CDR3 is TGTGCCAGCAGTGATTGGTTACAGGGGGCGTCAGATACGCAGTATTTT.

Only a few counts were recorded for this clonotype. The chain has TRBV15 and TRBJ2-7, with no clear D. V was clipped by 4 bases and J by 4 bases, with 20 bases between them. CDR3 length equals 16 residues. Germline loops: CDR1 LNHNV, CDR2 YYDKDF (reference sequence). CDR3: CATSIGPGMESYEQYF. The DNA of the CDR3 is TGTGCCACCAGCATAGGCCCGGGTATGGAGTCTTACGAGCAGTACTTC.

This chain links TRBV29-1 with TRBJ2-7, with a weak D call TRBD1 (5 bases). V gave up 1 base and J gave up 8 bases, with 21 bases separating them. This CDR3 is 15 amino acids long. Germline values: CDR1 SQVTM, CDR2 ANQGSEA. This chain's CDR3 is CSVEGGGHNCEQQYF. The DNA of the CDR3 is TGCAGCGTTGAAGGAGGTGGACACAACTGTGAGCAGCAGTACTTC.

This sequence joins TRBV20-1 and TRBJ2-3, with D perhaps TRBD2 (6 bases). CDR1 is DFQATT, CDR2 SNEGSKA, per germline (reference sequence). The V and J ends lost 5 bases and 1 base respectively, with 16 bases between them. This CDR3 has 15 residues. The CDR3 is CSAGPRAGRTDTQYF. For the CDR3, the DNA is TGCAGTGCTGGTCCCAGGGCGGGACGCACAGATACGCAGTATTTT.

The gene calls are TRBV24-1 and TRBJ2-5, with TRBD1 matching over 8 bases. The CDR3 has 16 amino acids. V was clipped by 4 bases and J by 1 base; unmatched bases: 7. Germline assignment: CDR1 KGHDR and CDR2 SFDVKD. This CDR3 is CATSDDLGTGQETQYF. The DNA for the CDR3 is TGTGCCACCAGTGACGACCTCGGGACAGGCCAAGAGACCCAGTACTTC.

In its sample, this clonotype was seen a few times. The CDR3 loop is CASSQSGPNEQFF. For the CDR3, the DNA is TGCGCCAGCAGCCAAAGTGGCCCGAATGAGCAGTTCTTC. The V call is TRBV4-1, the J call TRBJ2-1; no reliable D call. The CDR3 covers 13 residues. Germline lookup yields CDR1 MGHRA and CDR2 YSYEKL. The V gene lost 2 bases and the J gene lost 7 bases, with 9 bases spanning the gap.

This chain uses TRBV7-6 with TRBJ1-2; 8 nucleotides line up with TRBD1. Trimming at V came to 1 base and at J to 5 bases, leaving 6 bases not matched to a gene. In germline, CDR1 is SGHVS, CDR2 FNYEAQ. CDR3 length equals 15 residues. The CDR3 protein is CASSLVAGGFYGYTF. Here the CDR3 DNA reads TGTGCCAGCAGCTTAGTCGCAGGGGGCTTTTATGGCTACACCTTC.

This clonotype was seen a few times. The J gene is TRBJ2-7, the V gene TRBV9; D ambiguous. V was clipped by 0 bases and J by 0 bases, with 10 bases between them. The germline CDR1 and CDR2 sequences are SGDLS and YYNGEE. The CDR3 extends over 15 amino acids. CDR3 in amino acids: CASSVGREGSYEQYF. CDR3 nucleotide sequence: TGTGCCAGCAGCGTAGGTAGGGAAGGCTCCTACGAGCAGTACTTC.

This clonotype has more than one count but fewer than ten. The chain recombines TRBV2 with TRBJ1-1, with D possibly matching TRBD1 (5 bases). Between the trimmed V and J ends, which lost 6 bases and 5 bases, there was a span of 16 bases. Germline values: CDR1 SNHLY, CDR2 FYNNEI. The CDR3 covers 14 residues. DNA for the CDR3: TGTGCCAGCAGCCCCCTTGGGGGGAGGACTGAAGCTTTCTTT. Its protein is CASSPLGGRTEAFF. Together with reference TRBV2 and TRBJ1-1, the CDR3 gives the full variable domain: EPEVTQTPSHQVTQMGQEVILRCVPISNHLYFYWYRQILGQKVEFLVSFYNNEISEKSEIFDDQFSVERPDGSNFTLKIRSTKLEDSAMYFCASSPLGGRTEAFFGQGTRLTVV.

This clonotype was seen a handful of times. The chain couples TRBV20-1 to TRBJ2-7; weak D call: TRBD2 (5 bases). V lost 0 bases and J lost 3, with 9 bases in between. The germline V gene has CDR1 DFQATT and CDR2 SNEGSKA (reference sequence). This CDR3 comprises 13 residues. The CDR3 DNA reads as TGCAGTGCTAGAGATTTCGGGGACTACGAGCAGTACTTC. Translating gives CSARDFGDYEQYF.

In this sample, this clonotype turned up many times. In DNA, the CDR3 is TGTGCCAGCAGCTCGAGACCCATCGCCGGCAGCACAGATACGCAGTATTTT. This gives the protein CASSSRPIAGSTDTQYF. The rearrangement links TRBV11-2 to TRBJ2-3; D not certain. The CDR3 spans 17 residues. Germline CDR1 reads SGHAT; CDR2 reads FQNNGV. V was pared by 4 bases and J by 0 bases, with 17 bases between. The full variable domain, in which reference TRBV11-2 and TRBJ2-3 provide the parts outside the CDR3, is EAGVAQSPRYKIIEKRQSVAFWCNPISGHATLYWYQQILGQGPKLLIQFQNNGVVDDSQLPKDRFSAERLKGVDSTLKIQPAKLEDSAVYLCASSSRPIAGSTDTQYFGPGTRLTVL.

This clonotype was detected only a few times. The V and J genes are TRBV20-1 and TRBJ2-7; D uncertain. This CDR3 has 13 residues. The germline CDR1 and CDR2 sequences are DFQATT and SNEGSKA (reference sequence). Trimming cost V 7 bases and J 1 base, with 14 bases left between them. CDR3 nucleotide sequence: TGCAGTGGGGCCGGGCTAAGATCCTACGAGCAGTACTTC. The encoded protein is CSGAGLRSYEQYF.

The CDR3 bases are TGCAGTGCTAACCGGGGGTCCCTAGCCAAAAACATTCAGTACTTC. Protein sequence: CSANRGSLAKNIQYF. The chain is built from TRBV20-1 and TRBJ2-4, with D maybe TRBD2 (6 bases). The CDR3 has 15 residues. The V gene's germline CDR1 is DFQATT and CDR2 SNEGSKA (reference sequence). With 4 bases removed from V and 0 bases from J, the gap between germline ends came to 13 bases.

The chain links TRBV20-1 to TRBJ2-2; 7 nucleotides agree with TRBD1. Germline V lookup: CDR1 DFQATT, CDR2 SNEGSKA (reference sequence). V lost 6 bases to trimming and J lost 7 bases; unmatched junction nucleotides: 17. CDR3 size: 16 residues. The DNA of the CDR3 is TGCAGTGCCCGAACCGCCTCGACAGGGAAGGTCGGGGAGCTGTTTTTT. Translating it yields CSARTASTGKVGELFF.